Listed below are T cell receptor beta chains from one sample, sequenced in a study of beta chain features in type 1 diabetes. Produced via immunoSEQ multiplex PCR; TCRdb's table is partial and in-frame only. The repertoire includes approximately 37,000 clones, about 52% of them detected once, and 0.72% sits in the top ten. The source material was central memory CD4+ T cells from blood. These receptors came from a woman aged 18-29 years in good health. The CDR3 runs from the conserved cysteine through the conserved F or W.

J gene	V gene	CDR3 protein
TRBJ1-2	TRBV2	CASSVGQGAVDGYTF
TRBJ2-5	TRBV7-3	CASSTRGPTSGGYGETQYF
TRBJ2-2	TRBV5-1	CASSLEVRGSTGELFF
TRBJ1-1	TRBV5-1	CASSLGPYTEAFF
TRBJ2-7	TRBV4-1	CASSQGDRGFVYEQYF
TRBJ1-5	TRBV2	CASSEEVQPQHF
TRBJ1-1	TRBV2	CASAARGAHTEAFF
TRBJ2-3	TRBV7-6	CASSSPTSGYTDTQYF
TRBJ2-7	TRBV10-2	CASRRGDSYEQYF
TRBJ2-3	TRBV5-1	CASSTGDRVRGSTDTQYF
TRBJ2-7	TRBV7-2	CASSGRTGAAPYEQYF
TRBJ2-5	TRBV5-1	CASSLPSGSQQETQYF
TRBJ1-4	TRBV5-1	CASSSPGRAGLEKLFF
TRBJ2-5	TRBV7-6	CASSVGVGRQETQYF
TRBJ2-3	TRBV13	CASTDSGRVDTQYF
TRBJ2-3	TRBV7-9	CASSFLAQGATDTQYF
TRBJ2-1	TRBV5-1	CASSGTGSYNEQFF
TRBJ1-1	TRBV7-3	CASSTRTGSAFF
TRBJ2-3	TRBV4-2	CASSRGGGDTDTQYF
TRBJ2-7	TRBV6-1	CASRTGTGGDEQYF
TRBJ1-1	TRBV6-5	CASSYSMNTEAFF
TRBJ1-5	TRBV4-1	CASSQLTGPGDQPQHF
TRBJ2-5	TRBV30	CAWSPDRGSETQYF
TRBJ1-1	TRBV21-1	CASSKWRQQGTEAFF
TRBJ2-7	TRBV7-2	CASSPRTSGRAQEQYF
TRBJ1-3	TRBV27	CASRDSSGNTIYF
TRBJ2-3	TRBV5-1	CASSLVSAGTDTQYF
TRBJ1-1	TRBV7-8	CASSGRTGDTEAFF